This T cell receptor (beta chain) was observed in a study of T-cell memory formation after mild COVID-19 (dated by TCRdb to 2020 to 2023). As for the study more broadly: TCR sequence clusters from the two donors were found to be largely donor specific. In two donors, T-cell clones that expanded and contracted after mild COVID-19 were followed by sequencing TCRalpha and TCRbeta repertoires longitudinally. The cohort was made up of two young adult volunteers, one female and one male, who were previously healthy. Study-level results and caveats: Some responding clones were detected in pre-infection memory, suggesting pre-existing cross-reactive memory T cells joined the SARS-CoV-2 response. Contracting CD4+ clones appeared mostly in the CM and EM memory subsets, whereas CD8+ clones were enriched in EMRA. The study covered only a couple of mild cases, and larger cohorts including severe cases with pre-infection samples were considered necessary. Balanced CD4/CD8 phenotypes were observed for clones contracting from day 15 to 85, whereas a bias towards CD4+ was observed for a second wave of clones expanding from day 15 to 37. SARS-CoV-2 specificity was not confirmed for the second-wave clones peaking on day 37.

On this clonotype itself: Its antigen is not yet known. No base-level quality is on record; no much larger clone is a single base apart.

Sequencing relied on an Illumina NovaSeq 6000. Using 5'RACE with constant-segment primers, TCRalpha and TCRbeta cDNA libraries were constructed, with sample barcodes and unique molecular identifiers added in the process. Trizol reagent was used to extract RNA from every sample. Library amplification was performed in two PCR steps, and a second sample barcode and Illumina TruSeq adapters were introduced in the second step. Sequencing of libraries was performed on an Illumina NovaSeq with 2 x 150 bp paired-end reads. Per the source publication's procedure: Reads were demultiplexed and collapsed into UMI-guided consensus sequences with migec v1.2.7. Using mixcr v2.1.11, the UMI consensuses were aligned to TRA and TRB V and J templates and assembled into clonotypes. A clonotype was counted as expanded or contracted only if both edgeR and NoisET called the change significant, with noise models trained on biological replicates. For edgeR calls, the cutoffs were a false discovery rate-adjusted p below 0.01 and a log2 fold-change threshold of 1. As an exploratory analysis of dynamics, max-normalized trajectories of the 1000 most abundant clonotypes were examined by PCA with hierarchical clustering. Separately sequenced CD4+ and CD8+ repertoires were used to assign the CD4 or CD8 phenotype of responding clones. The raw public reads went through TCRdb reprocessing: fastp at Q25, MiXCR clone calling, in-frame beta chains kept. Rows are unified per CDR3 protein, each entry keeping the most common DNA and genes. TCRdb's processing, not the authors' own work, is the source of the V and J calls. The sample table contains about 350,000 distinct CDR3 sequences; only one count was recorded for roughly an eighth of them. About a fifth of the sample rests with the top ten.

Ficoll-Paque density gradient centrifugation was used to isolate PBMCs. The CDR3 has 15 amino acids, counting the end cysteine and phenylalanine. The kept DNA is CDR3 alone, 45 bases in frame from the first base. Trimming costs V 4 bases and J 5 bases, and their ends lie 17 bases apart. According to the germline V gene, CDR1 reads MNHEY and CDR2 reads SVGAGI. The sample was PBMCs or a T cell subset sorted from them (not recorded which). In this chain, TRBV6-5 is recombined with TRBJ1-2; TRBD1 is perhaps the D gene, given 6 matching bases. This clonotype originated in a man aged 18 to 30 who had mild COVID-19 (a few samples of this study predate the infection). The sample titles of this study are shuffled in the database, so cell type and time point are left out; the donor was told from shared clones. The CDR3 region reads CASSFSGTTHYGYTF. The DNA reads as follows: TGTGCCAGCAGTTTCTCGGGGACAACTCATTATGGCTACACCTTC.